This is a list of T cell receptor beta chains from one sample in a study of human T cells and chemical hapten exposure. TCRdb re-called the RACE reads through MiXCR, storing one row per CDR3 protein. This sample yields 80,000 to 100,000 distinct CDR3 sequences, of which around 12% are seen a single time; 2.1% belongs to the top ten. The starting material was whole blood, obtained in connection with sensitization to the hapten diphenylcyclopropenone (DPC). These receptors all come from a middle-aged woman with alopecia areata. Some clones in this sample may be carry-over from other donors' samples. The CDR3 runs from the conserved cysteine through the conserved F or W. The D gene is left open where the match is weak. The listing skips clone size in some rows; elsewhere it reads once, few, many or a size class.

abundance: few; d_gene: NA; j_gene: TRBJ2-3; v_gene: TRBV27; CDR3aa: CASTLGGVGADTQYF; CDR3nt: TGTGCCAGCACACTTGGGGGAGTAGGGGCAGATACGCAGTATTTT
abundance: many; d_gene: NA; j_gene: TRBJ1-5; v_gene: TRBV5-4; CDR3aa: CASSLDGYQPQHF; CDR3nt: TGTGCCAGCAGCTTGGACGGTTATCAGCCCCAGCATTTT
abundance: few; d_gene: TRBD1; j_gene: TRBJ2-1; v_gene: TRBV28; CDR3aa: CASSPIGTGVLGNEQFF; CDR3nt: TGTGCCAGCAGTCCCATCGGGACAGGGGTCCTAGGCAATGAGCAGTTCTTC
abundance: NA; d_gene: NA; j_gene: TRBJ1-5; v_gene: TRBV9; CDR3aa: CASSPSPTGSLKPQHF; CDR3nt: TGTGCCAGCAGCCCCAGCCCCACAGGGAGTCTAAAGCCCCAGCATTTT
abundance: few; d_gene: TRBD2; j_gene: TRBJ2-2; v_gene: TRBV7-2; CDR3aa: CASSLGLAGPGELFF; CDR3nt: TGTGCCAGCAGCCTGGGACTAGCGGGACCCGGGGAGCTGTTTTTT
abundance: many; d_gene: NA; j_gene: TRBJ1-3; v_gene: TRBV2; CDR3aa: CASRDDVISGNTIYF; CDR3nt: TGTGCCAGCAGGGACGACGTTATCTCTGGAAACACCATATATTTT
abundance: few; d_gene: TRBD1; j_gene: TRBJ1-4; v_gene: TRBV28; CDR3aa: CASSFYRGRDEKLFF; CDR3nt: TGTGCCAGCAGTTTCTACAGGGGGAGGGATGAAAAACTGTTTTTT
abundance: NA; d_gene: NA; j_gene: TRBJ2-1; v_gene: TRBV12-3/TRBV12-4; CDR3aa: CASSRKRDSSFF; CDR3nt: TGTGCCAGCAGCAGGAAACGGGACTCCTCGTTCTTC
abundance: few; d_gene: TRBD2; j_gene: TRBJ2-2; v_gene: TRBV11-3; CDR3aa: CASSFTSGNTGELFF; CDR3nt: TGTGCCAGCAGCTTTACTAGCGGGAACACCGGGGAGCTGTTTTTT
abundance: NA; d_gene: NA; j_gene: TRBJ2-3; v_gene: TRBV20-1; CDR3aa: CSARRTVEDTQYF; CDR3nt: TGCAGTGCTAGAAGGACGGTGGAGGATACGCAGTATTTT
abundance: NA; d_gene: NA; j_gene: TRBJ2-3; v_gene: TRBV3-2; CDR3aa: CATIAEASSWGTDTQYF; CDR3nt: TGTGCCACTATCGCGGAGGCCTCTTCTTGGGGCACAGATACGCAGTATTTT
abundance: NA; d_gene: NA; j_gene: TRBJ2-5; v_gene: TRBV2; CDR3aa: CASLTRDQETQYF; CDR3nt: TGTGCCAGCCTGACTAGAGACCAAGAGACCCAGTACTTC
abundance: NA; d_gene: NA; j_gene: TRBJ1-2; v_gene: TRBV5-1; CDR3aa: CASSWDGANYGYTF; CDR3nt: TGCGCCAGCAGCTGGGACGGAGCTAACTATGGCTACACCTTC
abundance: few; d_gene: TRBD2; j_gene: TRBJ2-1; v_gene: TRBV4-3; CDR3aa: CASSQGTSGRWNEQFF; CDR3nt: TGCGCCAGCAGCCAAGGGACTAGCGGGAGGTGGAATGAGCAGTTCTTC
abundance: NA; d_gene: NA; j_gene: TRBJ2-1; v_gene: TRBV11-3; CDR3aa: CASSQGPETNEQFF; CDR3nt: TGTGCCAGCAGCCAGGGACCCGAGACCAATGAGCAGTTCTTC
abundance: few; d_gene: NA; j_gene: TRBJ1-3; v_gene: TRBV15; CDR3aa: CATSRDSVPGNTIYF; CDR3nt: TGTGCCACCAGCCGCGACAGCGTCCCTGGAAACACCATATATTTT
abundance: NA; d_gene: NA; j_gene: TRBJ2-1; v_gene: TRBV7-2; CDR3aa: CASSPYSDEQFF; CDR3nt: TGTGCCAGCAGCCCCTACTCTGATGAGCAGTTCTTC
abundance: many; d_gene: NA; j_gene: TRBJ2-7; v_gene: TRBV7-6; CDR3aa: CASSLGAEQYF; CDR3nt: TGTGCCAGCAGCTTAGGTGCCGAGCAGTACTTC
abundance: NA; d_gene: TRBD2; j_gene: TRBJ2-7; v_gene: TRBV6-2/TRBV6-3; CDR3aa: CASSNSGPPYEQYF; CDR3nt: TGTGCCAGCAGTAATAGCGGGCCGCCCTACGAGCAGTACTTC
abundance: few; d_gene: NA; j_gene: TRBJ2-2; v_gene: TRBV28; CDR3aa: CASIGLGGELFF; CDR3nt: TGTGCCAGCATCGGACTTGGCGGGGAGCTGTTTTTT
abundance: few; d_gene: TRBD2; j_gene: TRBJ2-3; v_gene: TRBV7-6; CDR3aa: CASSLDAGGPDTQYF; CDR3nt: TGTGCCAGCAGCTTAGATGCGGGAGGGCCAGATACGCAGTATTTT
abundance: NA; d_gene: NA; j_gene: TRBJ2-3; v_gene: TRBV28; CDR3aa: CASSPPARSTDTQYF; CDR3nt: TGTGCCAGCAGTCCCCCGGCGAGAAGCACAGATACGCAGTATTTT
abundance: NA; d_gene: NA; j_gene: TRBJ1-5; v_gene: TRBV6-1; CDR3aa: CASTGGTNSANQPQHF; CDR3nt: TGTGCCAGCACCGGCGGCACCAACTCCGCCAATCAGCCCCAGCATTTT
abundance: NA; d_gene: TRBD2; j_gene: TRBJ2-1; v_gene: TRBV2; CDR3aa: CASSEFGTRLLNEQFF; CDR3nt: TGTGCCAGCAGTGAGTTTGGGACTAGGCTTTTAAATGAGCAGTTCTTC
abundance: NA; d_gene: NA; j_gene: TRBJ2-1; v_gene: TRBV28; CDR3aa: CASHRAPEVNEQFF; CDR3nt: TGTGCCAGTCATCGGGCCCCCGAGGTCAATGAGCAGTTCTTC
abundance: NA; d_gene: TRBD2; j_gene: TRBJ2-5; v_gene: TRBV9; CDR3aa: CASSVLAGEQETQYF; CDR3nt: TGTGCCAGCAGCGTACTAGCGGGAGAGCAAGAGACCCAGTACTTC
abundance: many; d_gene: NA; j_gene: TRBJ2-7; v_gene: TRBV29-1; CDR3aa: CSVEGTTAYEQYF; CDR3nt: TGCAGCGTTGAAGGGACTACCGCCTACGAGCAGTACTTC
abundance: many; d_gene: TRBD2; j_gene: TRBJ2-1; v_gene: TRBV11-1; CDR3aa: CASSFDRSFAGGPGDEQFF; CDR3nt: TGTGCCAGCAGCTTCGACCGATCTTTTGCGGGAGGGCCGGGCGATGAGCAGTTCTTC
abundance: NA; d_gene: TRBD1; j_gene: TRBJ2-7; v_gene: TRBV6-5; CDR3aa: CASSTTGGLSYEQYF; CDR3nt: TGTGCCAGCAGCACTACAGGGGGCCTCTCCTACGAGCAGTACTTC
abundance: few; d_gene: NA; j_gene: TRBJ2-1; v_gene: TRBV11-2; CDR3aa: CASSLVGGPSSYNEQFF; CDR3nt: TGTGCCAGCAGCTTAGTCGGCGGCCCGAGCTCCTACAATGAGCAGTTCTTC
abundance: NA; d_gene: TRBD1; j_gene: TRBJ2-3; v_gene: TRBV29-1; CDR3aa: CSVGGDRPPADTQYF; CDR3nt: TGCAGCGTTGGCGGGGACAGGCCCCCAGCAGATACGCAGTATTTT
abundance: NA; d_gene: NA; j_gene: TRBJ2-2; v_gene: TRBV7-2; CDR3aa: CASSLDNTGELFF; CDR3nt: TGTGCCAGCAGCTTAGATAACACCGGGGAGCTGTTTTTT
abundance: NA; d_gene: NA; j_gene: TRBJ2-7; v_gene: TRBV7-9; CDR3aa: CASSLEGSRGYEQYF; CDR3nt: TGTGCCAGCAGCTTAGAAGGATCCCGGGGCTACGAGCAGTACTTC
abundance: NA; d_gene: TRBD2; j_gene: TRBJ2-7; v_gene: TRBV11-2; CDR3aa: CASSLVLAGAQYF; CDR3nt: TGTGCCAGCAGCTTAGTACTAGCGGGGGCACAGTACTTC
abundance: NA; d_gene: NA; j_gene: TRBJ2-1; v_gene: TRBV18; CDR3aa: CASSSGTVYNEQFF; CDR3nt: TGTGCCAGCTCCTCCGGGACGGTGTACAATGAGCAGTTCTTC
abundance: NA; d_gene: NA; j_gene: TRBJ2-4; v_gene: TRBV7-9; CDR3aa: CASSFSPVGSKNIQYF; CDR3nt: TGTGCCAGCAGCTTCTCCCCTGTTGGGTCTAAAAACATTCAGTACTTC
abundance: few; d_gene: NA; j_gene: TRBJ2-6; v_gene: TRBV2; CDR3aa: CASSEISGANVLTF; CDR3nt: TGTGCCAGCAGTGAAATCTCTGGGGCCAACGTCCTGACTTTC
abundance: few; d_gene: TRBD2; j_gene: TRBJ2-7; v_gene: TRBV4-2; CDR3aa: CASSPGPVAGVYEQYF; CDR3nt: TGTGCCAGCAGTCCAGGGCCCGTAGCGGGAGTGTACGAGCAGTACTTC
abundance: NA; d_gene: NA; j_gene: TRBJ1-5; v_gene: TRBV12-3/TRBV12-4; CDR3aa: CASSLVGSNQPQHF; CDR3nt: TGTGCCAGCAGTTTAGTAGGGAGCAATCAGCCCCAGCATTTT
abundance: many; d_gene: TRBD1; j_gene: TRBJ1-2; v_gene: TRBV29-1; CDR3aa: CSALIQGARGYTF; CDR3nt: TGCAGCGCCTTAATACAGGGGGCGCGGGGCTACACCTTC